A single sample gave rise to the 26 T cell receptor beta chains below, sequenced in a study of cytomegalovirus exposure and HLA in healthy donors (dated by TCRdb to the late 2010s). Library generation was performed with the immunoSEQ multiplex PCR assay. The multiplex PCR relied on a mix of 60 forward primers for TCR Vbeta segments and 13 reverse primers for TCR Jbeta segments. The immuneACCESS repertoire file appears here via TCRdb, limited to in-frame rearrangements. These files lack a portion of the clones; in checked studies, under half of the deficit traces to unresolved V genes, and the cause of the others is not known. In this sample the table shows fewer than 200,000 clones, more than 80% of which occur a single time. About 0.8% of the sample is in the top ten clones. Sequenced material: PBMCs. These receptors were taken from a young woman in good health and CMV-seronegative.

The chain carries TRBV21-1 and TRBJ2-2; the table gives TRBD1 as D, unverified against the DNA. TRBV21-1 is a pseudogene segment. The CDR3 covers 16 residues. The CDR3 is CASSNPGCTDTGELFF. The CDR3 DNA follows: TGTGCCAGCAGCAATCCAGGGTGCACGGATACCGGGGAGCTGTTTTTT.

This chain connects TRBV28 to TRBJ2-7; 8 bases match TRBD2. Germline V gene lookup returns CDR1 MDHEN and CDR2 SYDVKM. This CDR3 is 15 amino acids long. The trim removed 8 bases at V and 0 bases at J, leaving 9 bases unmatched. The DNA of the CDR3 is TGTGCCAGCCGTCCCGGGGGGGGTAGCTCCTACGAGCAGTACTTC. This codes for CASRPGGGSSYEQYF. The entire variable domain, with the rest obtained from reference TRBV28 and TRBJ2-7, is as follows: DVKVTQSSRYLVKRTGEKVFLECVQDMDHENMFWYRQDPGLGLRLIYFSYDVKMKEKGDIPEGYSVSREKKERFSLILESASTNQTSMYLCASRPGGGSSYEQYFGPGTRLTVT.

This chain links TRBV11-2 with TRBJ2-1; TRBD2 matches at 11 bases. V trimming: 6 bases; J trimming: 5 bases; junction bases outside the gene matches: 9. The V gene's germline CDR1 is SGHAT and CDR2 FQNNGV. This CDR3 has 16 residues. CDR3 bases: TGTGCCAGCAGTAATGTTGGGACTAGCGGAAACAATGAGCAGTTCTTC. As protein: CASSNVGTSGNNEQFF. Filled out from reference TRBV11-2 and TRBJ2-1, the complete variable domain reads EAGVAQSPRYKIIEKRQSVAFWCNPISGHATLYWYQQILGQGPKLLIQFQNNGVVDDSQLPKDRFSAERLKGVDSTLKIQPAKLEDSAVYLCASSNVGTSGNNEQFFGPGTRLTVL.

V and J are TRBV6-5 and TRBJ1-5; D is unresolved. CDR3 length: 13 amino acids. The germline gives CDR1 MNHEY, CDR2 SVGAGI. V lost 0 bases to trimming and J lost 6 bases, with 6 bases between them. In DNA, the CDR3 is TGTGCCAGCAGTTACTCGAGAGGTCAGCCCCAGCATTTT. Amino acids: CASSYSRGQPQHF.

There are a few counts of this clone. The genes are TRBV11-2 and TRBJ2-7; the match to TRBD2 covers 7 bases. The germline CDR1 and CDR2 sequences are SGHAT and FQNNGV. This CDR3 has 14 amino acids. Trimming took 6 bases from V and 0 from J; bases not matched to a gene: 5. CDR3 amino acids: CASRIAGNSYEQYF. The CDR3 DNA is TGTGCCAGCAGAATAGCGGGTAACTCCTACGAGCAGTACTTC.

The chain uses TRBV9 and TRBJ1-1, with D possibly being TRBD1 (6 bases). Trimming shortened V by 3 bases and J by 4 bases, and 13 bases separated the two germline ends. The germline CDR1 and CDR2 sequences are SGDLS and YYNGEE. This CDR3 region has 14 residues. DNA for the CDR3: TGTGCCAGCAGCGCAGGGACGACAGGCACTGAAGCTTTCTTT. Its protein is CASSAGTTGTEAFF.

The CDR3 sequence is CASSPPGGIGRGDAFF. The DNA for the CDR3 is TGTGCCAGCTCACCACCGGGAGGGATCGGGAGGGGTGACGCTTTCTTT. This chain links TRBV18 with TRBJ1-1; maybe TRBD1 (5 bases). Germline CDR1 and CDR2: KGHSH and LQKENI. V was clipped by 0 bases and J by 11 bases, with 22 bases between them. The CDR3 runs 16 residues.

This rearrangement joins TRBV28 to TRBJ1-1; D uncertain. V shed 2 bases and J shed 1 base, with 11 bases lying between them. The CDR3 is 15 amino acids. Germline V gene sequence: CDR1 MDHEN, CDR2 SYDVKM. The CDR3 spells CASSLNSLGNTEAFF. The CDR3 coding sequence is TGTGCCAGCAGTTTAAATTCACTCGGGAACACTGAAGCTTTCTTT.

The gene calls are TRBV28 and TRBJ2-6, with TRBD1 as a possible D gene (6 bases). Germline V CDR1 and CDR2: MDHEN, SYDVKM. The CDR3 contains 16 residues. Trimming took off 6 bases at V and 3 bases at J, with 15 bases between the two ends. This CDR3 is CASRSDWGRGANVLTF. The CDR3 DNA reads as TGTGCCAGCAGAAGCGACTGGGGGCGTGGGGCCAACGTCCTGACTTTC.

The chain couples TRBV4-2 to TRBJ2-3; 13 bases line up with TRBD2. This CDR3 is 16 amino acids long. V trimming: 0 bases; J trimming: 11 bases; junction bases outside the gene matches: 8. The germline V gene has CDR1 LGHNA and CDR2 YNFKEQ. The CDR3 coding sequence is TGTGCCAGCAGCCAAGATCGGACTAGCGGGAGCGGAGAGCAGTATTTT. It codes for CASSQDRTSGSGEQYF.

The chain employs TRBV10-3 and TRBJ2-1; 11 bases match TRBD2. The CDR3 extends over 15 amino acids. Unmatched junction bases numbered 6, after V lost 6 bases and J lost 5 bases. CDR1 is ENHRY, CDR2 SYGVKD, per germline. CDR3 loop: CAISLGLADNNEQFF. The CDR3 DNA is TGTGCCATCAGCCTGGGACTAGCGGACAACAATGAGCAGTTCTTC.

In nucleotides, the CDR3 is TGTGCCAGCAGCTTGGGGGCTGGGGCTGCGAACACTGAAGCTTTCTTT. Its protein is CASSLGAGAANTEAFF. The V call is TRBV5-4, the J call TRBJ1-1; perhaps TRBD1 as D (5 bases). The CDR3 totals 16 residues. V lost 0 bases and J lost 1, with 13 bases in between. The germline V gene has CDR1 SGHNT and CDR2 YYREEE (reference sequence).

V gene TRBV28 combines with J gene TRBJ2-7; D gene ambiguous. The germline gives CDR1 MDHEN, CDR2 SYDVKM. The CDR3 totals 11 residues. Trimming took off 3 bases at V and 3 bases at J, with 3 bases between the two ends. The chain's CDR3 is CASSFLYEQYF. The CDR3 DNA is TGTGCCAGCAGTTTTCTCTACGAGCAGTACTTC.

The J gene is TRBJ2-1, the V gene TRBV5-6; weak D call: TRBD2 (6 bases). The CDR3 is 16 residues long. Germline-derived CDR1 and CDR2 are SGHDT and YYEEEE. V dropped 5 bases and J dropped 3 bases, with 18 bases sitting between them. Written as DNA, the CDR3 is TGTGCCAGCAGTCAACCGGCGGGAAAAATCTACAATGAGCAGTTCTTC. Its protein product is CASSQPAGKIYNEQFF.

This clone is a singleton in its sample. The chain is built from TRBV19 and TRBJ2-7; tentative D call: TRBD1 (6 bases). With 6 bases removed from V and 2 bases from J, the gap between germline ends came to 17 bases. The CDR3 runs to 15 residues. Germline assignment: CDR1 LNHDA and CDR2 SQIVND (reference sequence). The CDR3 bases are TGTGCCAGTAGGGGGGACACCTTACCACCCTACGAGCAGTACTTC. Translating it yields CASRGDTLPPYEQYF.

Points on this clone: This is likely a read error, given that the CDR3 carries no conserved phenylalanine or tryptophan at its end. This rearrangement joins TRBV4-2 to TRBJ2-3; 7 positions agree with TRBD2. Germline V lookup: CDR1 LGHNA, CDR2 YNFKEQ. J was trimmed by 5 bases and V by 4 bases; bases with no gene match: 6. The CDR3 runs 14 residues. CDR3 DNA: TGTGCCAGCAGCCTGAGCGGGAAGGTAGATACGCAGTATTCT. It translates to CASSLSGKVDTQYS.

This clone was seen a few times. J is TRBJ2-5 and V is TRBV30; tentative D call: TRBD1 (5 bases). The J call may be faulty, since TRBJ2-7 better matches the DNA end. The germline CDR1 and CDR2 sequences are GTSNPN and SVGIG (reference sequence). This CDR3 has 12 residues. The CDR3 sequence is CAWRVWGHEQYF. In nucleotides, the CDR3 is TGTGCCTGGAGAGTCTGGGGCCACGAGCAGTACTTC.

The chain joins TRBV5-1 to TRBJ1-4; 8 bases agree with TRBD1. V was clipped by 4 bases and J by 7 bases; unmatched bases: 12. Germline V gene sequence: CDR1 SGHRS, CDR2 YFSETQ. The CDR3 totals 16 residues. DNA for the CDR3: TGCGCCAGCAGCAAAGGACAGGGAGGAGGGGGTGAAAAACTGTTTTTT. This translates into CASSKGQGGGGEKLFF.

The chain uses TRBV15 and TRBJ1-1; D is uncertain. V shed 1 base and J shed 3 bases, with 3 bases lying between them. The germline gives CDR1 LNHNV, CDR2 YYDKDF (reference sequence). The CDR3 is made up of 12 amino acids. CDR3 sequence: CATSRADTEAFF. The CDR3 DNA reads as TGTGCCACCAGCAGAGCCGACACTGAAGCTTTCTTT.

The V call is TRBV5-1, the J call TRBJ1-4, with TRBD1 as a possible D gene (5 bases). CDR1 and CDR2 (germline): SGHRS, YFSETQ. This CDR3 has 14 residues. V dropped 2 bases and J dropped 6 bases, with 11 bases sitting between them. For the CDR3, the DNA is TGCGCCAGCAGCTTAGGCCAGGGCCATGAAAAACTGTTTTTT. This codes for CASSLGQGHEKLFF.

The chain uses TRBV5-6 and TRBJ1-2; maybe TRBD1 (5 bases). The CDR3 has 13 residues. Trimming took 0 bases from V and 4 from J, leaving 7 bases between them. Germline CDR1 is SGHDT and CDR2 is YYEEEE. The CDR3 DNA reads as TGTGCCAGCAGCTTGGGCGGGACCTATGGCTACACCTTC. Protein sequence: CASSLGGTYGYTF.

V is TRBV7-2 and J is TRBJ1-4, with D possibly matching TRBD1 (5 bases). Germline CDR1 and CDR2: SGHTA and FQGNSA. V lost 3 bases, J lost 0 bases, and 11 bases lay in between. The CDR3 has 16 amino acids. This chain's CDR3 is CASSFMAGATNEKLFF. DNA of the CDR3: TGTGCCAGCAGCTTCATGGCGGGGGCAACTAATGAAAAACTGTTTTTT.

The V and J genes are TRBV27 and TRBJ2-7, with TRBD1 matching 9 bases. The V and J ends lost 5 bases and 1 base, in that order; junction bases with no gene match: 6. CDR1 and CDR2 from the germline V gene are MNHEY and SMNVEV (reference sequence). The CDR3 has 15 amino acids. Here the CDR3 DNA reads TGTGCCAGCAGTGGTCGGGACAGGGTTTCCTACGAGCAGTACTTC. This gives the protein CASSGRDRVSYEQYF.

This clone was observed a few times. The rearrangement joins TRBV9 to TRBJ1-2; 10 bases match TRBD1. This CDR3 is built from 15 residues. V trimming: 4 bases; J trimming: 6 bases; junction bases outside the gene matches: 9. CDR1 is SGDLS, CDR2 YYNGEE, per germline. The CDR3 spells CASSSNDRGLDGYTF. In nucleotides, the CDR3 is TGTGCCAGCAGCTCAAACGACAGGGGGCTCGATGGCTACACCTTC.

The rearrangement joins TRBV7-8 to TRBJ1-4, with unresolved D. The CDR3 has 14 amino acids. Trimming pared 4 bases from V and 6 bases from J, leaving 12 bases between. Germline V gene sequence: CDR1 SGHVS, CDR2 FQNEAQ. CDR3: CASSSAPRYEKLFF. The CDR3 DNA reads TGTGCCAGCAGCTCCGCTCCGCGTTATGAAAAACTGTTTTTT.

The chain joins TRBV7-3 to TRBJ2-2; TRBD1 might be the D (6 bases). The CDR3 spans 19 residues. V lost 5 bases, J lost 1 base, and 23 bases lay in between. CDR1 is SGHTA and CDR2 is FQGTGA in the germline V gene. The CDR3 nucleotides are TGTGCCAGCAGCCCGTATCAACGCTACCAGGACAGGAACACCGGGGAGCTGTTTTTT. Translating gives CASSPYQRYQDRNTGELFF.